The 7 T cell receptor beta chains given below trace back to one sample, sequenced in a study of regulatory T cells in long-lasting Graves disease. Arm-PCR with iRepertoire HTBI primers amplified the CDR3 regions for these TCR beta libraries. Using its own MiXCR run on the multiplex PCR reads, TCRdb lists one record per CDR3 protein. The profile shows about 420,000 distinct CDR3 sequences, around 15% of them singletons. Time point specified: newly diagnosed GD, antithyroid drugs for less than 3 months. RNA extracted from PBMCs served as the sequencing template. These data were also filed under a second study, of T cells in Graves' hyperthyroidism and ophthalmopathy.

This specimen was peripheral blood mononuclear cells (PBMCs), taken at new diagnosis, from a patient treated with antithyroid drugs. The receptors originated from a woman between 18 and 30 years old with Graves disease.

The rearrangement joins TRBV6-1 to TRBJ1-5; D is uncertain. The V gene's germline CDR1 is MNHNS and CDR2 SASEGT. V lost 7 bases, J lost 2 bases, and 9 bases lay in between. The CDR3 spans 13 residues. The CDR3 loop reads CASMQTGNQPQHF. CDR3 DNA: TGTGCCAGCATGCAAACTGGCAATCAGCCCCAGCATTTT.

This clonotype was observed at least ten times. V usage is TRBV7-9 and J usage is TRBJ2-3; D remains unclear. V shed 3 bases and J shed 4 bases, with 5 bases lying between them. The CDR3 consists of 12 residues. Germline lookup yields CDR1 SEHNR and CDR2 FQNEAQ (reference sequence). CDR3 DNA: TGTGCCAGCAGCTTTAAACCAGATACGCAGTATTTT. As protein: CASSFKPDTQYF.

V is TRBV11-3 and J is TRBJ2-3; 11 bases agree with TRBD2. Germline assignment: CDR1 SGHNT and CDR2 YENEEA. The junction had 10 bases not matched to a gene; V was cut back by 5 bases and J by 0 bases. The CDR3 length is 18 residues. The CDR3 DNA follows: TGTGCCAGCAGCCACCGACTAGCGGGATTCCCTAGCACAGATACGCAGTATTTT. Translating gives CASSHRLAGFPSTDTQYF.

This clonotype was observed many times. The gene calls are TRBV28 and TRBJ2-1, with D unresolved. Germline values: CDR1 MDHEN, CDR2 SYDVKM. The V end was cut by 5 bases, the J end by 4 bases, with 12 bases between. The CDR3 runs 14 residues. The CDR3 region is CASSQTDGYNEQFF. The DNA of the CDR3 is TGTGCCAGCAGTCAAACCGACGGGTACAATGAGCAGTTCTTC. Full variable domain (outside the CDR3, taken from reference TRBV28 and TRBJ2-1): DVKVTQSSRYLVKRTGEKVFLECVQDMDHENMFWYRQDPGLGLRLIYFSYDVKMKEKGDIPEGYSVSREKKERFSLILESASTNQTSMYLCASSQTDGYNEQFFGPGTRLTVL.

This clonotype was counted ten times or more. This chain joins TRBV20-1 and TRBJ2-7; 7 bases are a match to TRBD2. CDR3 length: 14 amino acids. CDR1 is DFQATT, CDR2 SNEGSKA, per germline (reference sequence). J gave up 6 bases and V 3 bases, and 11 bases lay outside the gene matches. The CDR3 nucleotides are TGCAGTGCTAGCTCCGGGACTACGATGGGCGAGCAGTACTTC. This sequence encodes CSASSGTTMGEQYF.

This clonotype showed up just a few times. This rearrangement joins TRBV12-3 or TRBV12-4 to TRBJ1-2, with 11 bases lining up with TRBD1. CDR3 length equals 15 residues. With 4 bases clipped from V and 7 bases from J, the junction kept 8 bases outside the gene matches. The CDR3 protein is CASSYLPGQGVGYTF. CDR3 nucleotides: TGTGCCAGCAGTTACCTTCCGGGACAGGGGGTTGGCTACACCTTC.

The chain employs TRBV9 and TRBJ2-7; 8 nucleotides match TRBD1. Trimming took 0 bases from V and 4 from J; bases not matched to a gene: 9. Germline CDR1 and CDR2: SGDLS and YYNGEE. CDR3 size: 16 residues. The CDR3 sequence: CASSVGGQGAYYEQYF. In DNA form, the CDR3 reads TGTGCCAGCAGCGTAGGAGGGCAGGGGGCGTATTACGAGCAGTACTTC.